The 25 T cell receptor beta chains below were found in one sample sequenced in a study of T cells in localized non-small cell lung cancer. Sequencing was performed with immunoSEQ multiplex PCR; in TCRdb, only in-frame clones are kept and a portion is missing. This table holds about 82,000 clones, less than 85% found once. The sequences come from PBMCs, collected before any cancer treatment. The receptors shown here come from a man aged 40-75 years with stage II squamous cell lung carcinoma.

V gene TRBV10-3 combines with J gene TRBJ2-1; TRBD2 aligns across 10 bases. CDR3 length: 14 residues. CDR1 and CDR2 from the germline V gene are ENHRY and SYGVKD. After removal of 10 bases from V and 8 bases from J, the junction contained 11 bases not matched to a gene. Here the CDR3 DNA reads TGTGCCACGTACAGGGGCCTAGCGGGAGATGAGCAGTTCTTC. Protein sequence: CATYRGLAGDEQFF.

This chain connects TRBV30 to TRBJ2-1, with no clear D. Between the trimmed V and J ends, which lost 5 bases and 7 bases, there was a span of 6 bases. Germline lookup yields CDR1 GTSNPN and CDR2 SVGIG (reference sequence). The CDR3 has 10 amino acids. CDR3 amino acids: CAWGRNEQFF. CDR3 nucleotide sequence: TGTGCCTGGGGCAGGAATGAGCAGTTCTTC.

The genes are TRBV19 and TRBJ1-2; no clear D gene. V shed 7 bases and J shed 0 bases, with 15 bases lying between them. In germline, CDR1 is LNHDA, CDR2 SQIVND (reference sequence). This CDR3 is built from 15 residues. The CDR3 is CASTSTIVTNYGYTF. The CDR3 bases are TGTGCCAGTACCTCAACCATCGTTACTAACTATGGCTACACCTTC. The full variable domain, its missing parts supplied by reference TRBV19 and TRBJ1-2, is DGGITQSPKYLFRKEGQNVTLSCEQNLNHDAMYWYRQDPGQGLRLIYYSQIVNDFQKGDIAEGYSVSREKKESFPLTVTSAQKNPTAFYLCASTSTIVTNYGYTFGSGTRLTVV.

Only a few counts were recorded for this clone. The chain recombines TRBV9 with TRBJ2-3; 8 bases are shared with TRBD2. V was clipped by 0 bases and J by 4 bases; unmatched bases: 4. The CDR3 consists of 15 residues. Per the germline V gene, CDR1 is SGDLS and CDR2 is YYNGEE. CDR3: CASSVGSGRADTQYF. The CDR3 DNA reads as TGTGCCAGCAGCGTAGGATCCGGGAGGGCAGATACGCAGTATTTT.

The chain carries TRBV4-2 and TRBJ1-6, with 7 bases fitting TRBD1. This CDR3 spans 15 amino acids. V dropped 1 base and J dropped 9; count of bases not matched to a gene: 6. CDR1 and CDR2 from the germline V gene are LGHNA and YNFKEQ. This CDR3 reads CASSQATGTASPLHF. The CDR3 bases are TGTGCCAGCAGCCAAGCCACCGGGACAGCTTCACCCCTCCACTTT.

V and J are TRBV6-5 and TRBJ2-3; D is possibly TRBD1 (5 bases). Trimming pared 9 bases from V and 4 bases from J, leaving 14 bases between. Germline values: CDR1 MNHEY, CDR2 SVGAGI. The CDR3 is 13 amino acids. Here the CDR3 reads CASSRDVADTQYF. In nucleotides, the CDR3 is TGTGCCAGTAGCAGGGATGTGGCAGATACGCAGTATTTT.

This chain uses TRBV6-1 with TRBJ1-3, with a possible D match to TRBD1 (5 bases). The CDR3 loop spans 14 amino acids. Trimming removed 8 bases at V and 0 bases at J, with 11 bases between. Germline V gene lookup returns CDR1 MNHNS and CDR2 SASEGT. The CDR3 reads CASGDGASGNTIYF. The DNA of the CDR3 is TGTGCCAGCGGGGACGGGGCCTCTGGAAACACCATATATTTT.

V usage is TRBV5-6 and J usage is TRBJ1-6; TRBD1 is a possible D gene (5 bases). The CDR3 covers 15 residues. V lost 4 bases and J 10 bases, leaving 18 bases between the germline ends. Germline values: CDR1 SGHDT, CDR2 YYEEEE. CDR3 nucleotides: TGTGCCAGCAGCCTAGGGTGGGGGTTTGGATCACCCCTCCACTTT. This translates into CASSLGWGFGSPLHF.

This sequence joins TRBV2 and TRBJ2-1; no reliable D call. V gave up 5 bases and J gave up 2 bases, with 13 bases separating them. Per germline, CDR1 SNHLY and CDR2 FYNNEI. There are 15 residues in the CDR3. The CDR3 nucleotides are TGTGCCAGCAGTCTCCAGGACCGCGCCTACAATGAGCAGTTCTTC. Its protein is CASSLQDRAYNEQFF. Combining the CDR3 with reference TRBV2 and TRBJ2-1 gives the whole variable domain EPEVTQTPSHQVTQMGQEVILRCVPISNHLYFYWYRQILGQKVEFLVSFYNNEISEKSEIFDDQFSVERPDGSNFTLKIRSTKLEDSAMYFCASSLQDRAYNEQFFGPGTRLTVL.

J is TRBJ2-1 and V is TRBV29-1; D ambiguous. The CDR3 loop spans 11 amino acids. Germline CDR1 and CDR2: SQVTM and ANQGSEA. Trimming left V 5 bases short and J 5 bases short, with 7 bases between. CDR3 loop: CSVQYNNEQFF. The CDR3 region has the DNA TGCAGCGTTCAGTATAACAATGAGCAGTTCTTC.

The CDR3 sequence is CAWSVTGRGTEAFF. In nucleotides, the CDR3 is TGTGCCTGGAGTGTGACAGGGCGGGGCACTGAAGCTTTCTTT. V gene TRBV30 combines with J gene TRBJ1-1; 7 bases agree with TRBD1. The junction had 5 bases not matched to a gene; V was cut back by 0 bases and J by 4 bases. Germline-derived CDR1 and CDR2 are GTSNPN and SVGIG (reference sequence). The CDR3 has 14 residues. The full variable domain, its missing parts supplied by reference TRBV30 and TRBJ1-1, is SQTIHQWPATLVQPVGSPLSLECTVEGTSNPNLYWYRQAAGRGLQLLFYSVGIGQISSEVPQNLSASRPQDRQFILSSKKLLLSDSGFYLCAWSVTGRGTEAFFGQGTRLTVV.

The V and J genes are TRBV5-6 and TRBJ2-2; D remains unclear. From germline, CDR1 is SGHDT and CDR2 YYEEEE. CDR3 length: 14 amino acids. V lost 3 bases to trimming and J lost 3 bases, with 9 bases between them. CDR3 sequence reads: CASSWGLDTGELFF. The CDR3, as DNA: TGTGCCAGCAGCTGGGGTTTGGACACCGGGGAGCTGTTTTTT.

CDR3 sequence: CASSVGGTRDTQYF. In DNA form, the CDR3 reads TGTGCCAGCAGCGTGGGGGGGACAAGAGATACGCAGTATTTT. V is TRBV9 and J is TRBJ2-3, with D possibly being TRBD2 (7 bases). The CDR3 length is 14 residues. Trimming took off 2 bases at V and 5 bases at J, with 12 bases between the two ends. In germline, CDR1 is SGDLS, CDR2 YYNGEE.

This chain links TRBV28 with TRBJ1-1, with TRBD1 matching 7 bases. Germline CDR1 reads MDHEN; CDR2 reads SYDVKM. V lost 6 bases and J lost 1; bases outside the gene matches: 8. CDR3 length equals 15 residues. The CDR3 coding sequence is TGTGCCAGCAGACCTCCGAGACAGGGGAACACTGAAGCTTTCTTT. This encodes CASRPPRQGNTEAFF.

The V call is TRBV19, the J call TRBJ2-1, with 8 bases that match TRBD1. Germline values: CDR1 LNHDA, CDR2 SQIVND (reference sequence). Trimming cost V 7 bases and J 1 base; bases outside gene matches: 3. The CDR3 is 14 residues long. For the CDR3, the DNA is TGTGCCAGTAAGGACAGGGATTCCTACAATGAGCAGTTCTTC. Its translation is CASKDRDSYNEQFF.

This clone was found once. The chain is built from TRBV5-6 and TRBJ2-1; D is possibly TRBD2 (6 bases). The germline gives CDR1 SGHDT, CDR2 YYEEEE. This CDR3 region has 15 residues. V was shortened by 4 bases and J by 3 bases, with 14 bases between the two germline ends. The CDR3 DNA is TGTGCCAGCAGCGACGGACTAAGCCGCTACAATGAGCAGTTCTTC. Encoded protein: CASSDGLSRYNEQFF. The whole variable domain, remainder taken from reference TRBV5-6 and TRBJ2-1, is DAGVTQSPTHLIKTRGQQVTLRCSPKSGHDTVSWYQQALGQGPQFIFQYYEEEERQRGNFPDRFSGHQFPNYSSELNVNALLLGDSALYLCASSDGLSRYNEQFFGPGTRLTVL.

The chain recombines TRBV2 with TRBJ2-5; 7 positions agree with TRBD1. The CDR3 loop spans 13 amino acids. The V gene end was trimmed by 6 bases and the J gene end by 3 bases; junction bases not matched to a gene: 4. Germline loops: CDR1 SNHLY, CDR2 FYNNEI. This CDR3 reads CASSRTGKETQYF. In nucleotides, the CDR3 is TGTGCCAGCAGCCGGACAGGAAAAGAGACCCAGTACTTC. The full variable domain, completed using reference TRBV2 and TRBJ2-5, is EPEVTQTPSHQVTQMGQEVILRCVPISNHLYFYWYRQILGQKVEFLVSFYNNEISEKSEIFDDQFSVERPDGSNFTLKIRSTKLEDSAMYFCASSRTGKETQYFGPGTRLLVL.

Regarding this clone: The junction and the germline gene differ at one end; a read error may be behind it. The chain uses TRBV7-7 and TRBJ2-2; D is unresolved. Germline CDR1 and CDR2: SSHAT and FNYEAQ (reference sequence). This CDR3 has 14 amino acids. CDR3 bases: TGTGCTAGCAGCTTAGACACAAAGACCGGGGAGCTGTTTTTT. Translation gives CASSLDTKTGELFF. The complete variable domain, with remaining parts taken from reference TRBV7-7 and TRBJ2-2, reads GAGVSQSPRYKVTKRGQDVTLRCDPISSHATLYWYQQALGQGPEFLTYFNYEAQPDKSGLPSDRFSAERPEGSISTLTIQRTEQRDSAMYRCASSLDTKTGELFFGEGSRLTVL.

The CDR3 DNA reads TGTGCCAGTACCCCGGCGGGTTTTAACTATGGCTACACCTTC. Its translation: CASTPAGFNYGYTF. V and J are TRBV19 and TRBJ1-2; D unclear. Trimming took off 7 bases at V and 1 base at J, with 13 bases between the two ends. Germline loops: CDR1 LNHDA, CDR2 SQIVND (reference sequence). This CDR3 spans 14 amino acids.

This chain joins TRBV27 and TRBJ1-4, with D possibly being TRBD1 (5 bases). The V end was cut by 6 bases, the J end by 2 bases, with 7 bases between. CDR1 MNHEY and CDR2 SMNVEV come from the germline V gene (reference sequence). The CDR3 length is 13 residues. CDR3 bases: TGTGCCAGCAGGGCAGGGACTAATGAAAAACTGTTTTTT. As protein: CASRAGTNEKLFF.

This clone was picked up a small number of times. This rearrangement joins TRBV9 to TRBJ2-2; 9 bases are shared with TRBD2. The ends lost 5 bases at V and 4 bases at J; junction bases unmatched: 6. This CDR3 comprises 15 residues. CDR1 SGDLS and CDR2 YYNGEE come from the germline V gene. The CDR3, as DNA: TGTGCCAGCAGTCTTAGCGGGAGCGGCACCGGGGAGCTGTTTTTT. This codes for CASSLSGSGTGELFF.

This chain joins TRBV10-2 and TRBJ2-7; D possibly corresponds to TRBD1 (7 bases). The germline gives CDR1 WSHSY, CDR2 SAAADI. Trimming shortened V by 6 bases and J by 2 bases, and 14 bases separated the two germline ends. The CDR3 runs to 14 residues. This CDR3 reads CASRRTGEAYEQYF. DNA for the CDR3: TGCGCCAGCAGGAGAACAGGGGAGGCCTACGAGCAGTACTTC.

The chain uses TRBV7-8 and TRBJ2-2; tentatively, D is TRBD2 (5 bases). V was trimmed by 2 bases and J by 2 bases, leaving 9 bases between them. Germline V gene sequence: CDR1 SGHVS, CDR2 FQNEAQ. The CDR3 consists of 15 residues. In DNA, the CDR3 is TGTGCCAGCAGCTTAAAACGGGATAACACCGGGGAGCTGTTTTTT. Translation gives CASSLKRDNTGELFF.

The rearrangement uses TRBV7-2 and TRBJ2-7; 7 positions match TRBD1. CDR3 length: 13 amino acids. V was pared by 0 bases and J by 6 bases, with 2 bases of the junction left unmatched. Per germline, CDR1 SGHTA and CDR2 FQGNSA. For the CDR3, the DNA is TGTGCCAGCAGCTTAGCAGGGGGCACCGAGCAGTACTTC. Encoded protein: CASSLAGGTEQYF. Combining the CDR3 with reference TRBV7-2 and TRBJ2-7 gives the whole variable domain GAGVSQSPSNKVTEKGKDVELRCDPISGHTALYWYRQSLGQGLEFLIYFQGNSAPDKSGLPSDRFSAERTGGSVSTLTIQRTQQEDSAVYLCASSLAGGTEQYFGPGTRLTVT.

V and J are TRBV19 and TRBJ2-1; TRBD2 aligns across 12 bases. The CDR3 runs 15 residues. Germline trimming cut 3 bases from V and 7 bases from J; bases unmatched to any gene: 4. CDR1 LNHDA and CDR2 SQIVND come from the germline V gene (reference sequence). Written as DNA, the CDR3 is TGTGCCAGTAGTATTTCTAGCGGGGGGGTGAATGAGCAGTTCTTC. It specifies CASSISSGGVNEQFF. The whole variable domain, filled in from reference TRBV19 and TRBJ2-1, reads DGGITQSPKYLFRKEGQNVTLSCEQNLNHDAMYWYRQDPGQGLRLIYYSQIVNDFQKGDIAEGYSVSREKKESFPLTVTSAQKNPTAFYLCASSISSGGVNEQFFGPGTRLTVL.